Listed below are T cell receptor beta chains from one sample, sequenced in a study of Tregs in tolerant kidney transplant recipients. The protocol was immunoSEQ multiplex PCR, while the TCRdb copy is restricted to in-frame clones and leaves out a portion. The sample lists about 240,000 clones, approximately 83% occurring once. Sequencing input: CD4+ T cells from blood. The receptor set was obtained from a human donor in good health. CDR3s include the opening cysteine and the closing phenylalanine or tryptophan. A D gene is named only where the DNA matches it firmly. Clone size, where shown, is once, few, many, or a class for clones that have expanded.

d_gene: TRBD1
abundance: .
v_gene: TRBV6-1
j_gene: TRBJ2-7
CDR3nt: TGTGCCAGCAGTGTCGGGACAGGATACGAGCAGTACTTC
CDR3aa: CASSVGTGYEQYF

d_gene: .
abundance: few
v_gene: TRBV29-1
j_gene: TRBJ1-5
CDR3nt: TGCAGCGTGGGCCATAGCAATCAGCCCCAGCATTTT
CDR3aa: CSVGHSNQPQHF

d_gene: TRBD2
abundance: .
v_gene: TRBV2
j_gene: TRBJ2-7
CDR3nt: TGTGCCAGCAGTGGAAGCGGGGCGAGCTCCTACGAGCAGTACTTC
CDR3aa: CASSGSGASSYEQYF

d_gene: .
abundance: .
v_gene: TRBV6-4
j_gene: TRBJ2-7
CDR3nt: TGTGCCAGCAGTGAGGGGCCGAGGGGACCCTACGAGCAGTACTTC
CDR3aa: CASSEGPRGPYEQYF

d_gene: TRBD2
abundance: .
v_gene: TRBV7-9
j_gene: TRBJ2-5
CDR3nt: TGTGCCAGCAGCTGGGGACGCGGGGGTTTGGAAGAGACCCAGTACTTC
CDR3aa: CASSWGRGGLEETQYF

d_gene: .
abundance: once
v_gene: TRBV6-5
j_gene: TRBJ2-7
CDR3nt: TGTGCCAGCAGTTACCGGCGGCAGAAGGACGAGCAGTACTTC
CDR3aa: CASSYRRQKDEQYF

d_gene: TRBD1
abundance: .
v_gene: TRBV6-5
j_gene: TRBJ2-7
CDR3nt: TGTGCCAGCAGTTACGACAGGGGGCTCCCCTACGAGCAGTACTTC
CDR3aa: CASSYDRGLPYEQYF

d_gene: TRBD1
abundance: .
v_gene: TRBV7-8
j_gene: TRBJ1-3
CDR3nt: TGTGCCAGCAGCGAGACAGGGGGTATCTCTGGAAACACCATATATTTT
CDR3aa: CASSETGGISGNTIYF

d_gene: TRBD1
abundance: .
v_gene: TRBV6-5
j_gene: TRBJ1-6
CDR3nt: TGTGCCAGCAGTTATAGGGACAGGGTTTCACCCCTCCACTTT
CDR3aa: CASSYRDRVSPLHF

d_gene: .
abundance: .
v_gene: TRBV6-6
j_gene: TRBJ2-3
CDR3nt: TGTGCCAGCAGTTACTCCGCGGGACCAAGCACAGATACGCAGTATTTT
CDR3aa: CASSYSAGPSTDTQYF

d_gene: TRBD1
abundance: .
v_gene: TRBV15
j_gene: TRBJ1-2
CDR3nt: TGTGCCACCAGCAGGGAGGGGACAGGTGGCTATGGCTACACCTTC
CDR3aa: CATSREGTGGYGYTF

d_gene: TRBD1
abundance: .
v_gene: TRBV10-3
j_gene: TRBJ2-5
CDR3nt: TGTGCCATCAGGCCCGGGACAGGGGGTCGAGAGACCCAGTACTTC
CDR3aa: CAIRPGTGGRETQYF

d_gene: .
abundance: .
v_gene: TRBV5-6
j_gene: TRBJ1-2
CDR3nt: TGTGCCAGCAGCTCCAGGACACCGACTTATGGCTACACCTTC
CDR3aa: CASSSRTPTYGYTF

d_gene: .
abundance: .
v_gene: TRBV9
j_gene: TRBJ1-1
CDR3nt: TGTGCCAGCAGCGTGGGGATGGAAGCTTTCTTT
CDR3aa: CASSVGMEAFF

d_gene: .
abundance: .
v_gene: TRBV28
j_gene: TRBJ2-3
CDR3nt: TGTGCCAGCAGTTTAGCGACCGCTCCGGGAGATACGCAGTATTTT
CDR3aa: CASSLATAPGDTQYF

d_gene: .
abundance: .
v_gene: TRBV6-5
j_gene: TRBJ2-5
CDR3nt: TGTGCCAGCAGTTACTCGAGTCAGACCCAGTACTTC
CDR3aa: CASSYSSQTQYF

d_gene: .
abundance: .
v_gene: TRBV6-6
j_gene: TRBJ1-5
CDR3nt: TGTGCCAGCAGTTACAGGGATAGCAATCAGCCCCAGCATTTT
CDR3aa: CASSYRDSNQPQHF

d_gene: .
abundance: .
v_gene: TRBV7-2
j_gene: TRBJ2-5
CDR3nt: TGTGCCAGCAGTAGGAGTCGGTCCCAGTACTTC
CDR3aa: CASSRSRSQYF

d_gene: TRBD2
abundance: .
v_gene: TRBV10-3
j_gene: TRBJ2-3
CDR3nt: TGTGCCATCAGTGTTACTAGCGGGGGTACTAGCATAGATACGCAGTATTTT
CDR3aa: CAISVTSGGTSIDTQYF

d_gene: TRBD1
abundance: .
v_gene: TRBV19
j_gene: TRBJ2-5
CDR3nt: TGTGCCAGTAGTGGGGACAGCCAAGAGACCCAGTACTTC
CDR3aa: CASSGDSQETQYF